A selection of T cell receptor beta chains follows, all from one sample in a study of T cells after yellow fever vaccination. From the 5' RACE reads, TCRdb called clonotypes with MiXCR, one entry per CDR3 protein. Found here are 150,000 to 200,000 distinct CDR3 sequences, 11% of them singletons; the top ten hold roughly a third. Sample: CD8+ T cells sorted from PBMCs, taken 15 days after the yellow fever booster vaccination. All receptors come from a young man who received the YFV17D yellow fever vaccine. The CDR3 runs from the conserved cysteine through the conserved F or W. D genes are given only for firm matches. Not every row has a clone size; where given, it reads once, few, many or a size class.

>NA|TRBV6-1|TRBD1|TRBJ1-2
TGTGCCAGCTGGTCCGGGACAGTAGACTATGGCTACACCTTC
CASWSGTVDYGYTF
>NA|TRBV27|TRBD2|TRBJ2-1
TGTGCCAGCAGTAGATCTAGCGGGGGGTACAATGAGCAGTTCTTC
CASSRSSGGYNEQFF
>NA|TRBV5-4|NA|TRBJ2-2
TGTGCCAGCAGCCCGGAGACCGGGGAGCTGTTTTTT
CASSPETGELFF
>NA|TRBV4-1|NA|TRBJ2-7
TGCGCCAGCAGCGCGTCAGGCTCTGGGTCGTCCTACGAGCAGTACTTC
CASSASGSGSSYEQYF
>few|TRBV5-4|TRBD1|TRBJ2-7
TGTGCCAGCAGCCGGATGGGACAGGGGATTTCATACGAGCAGTACTTC
CASSRMGQGISYEQYF
>NA|TRBV12-3/TRBV12-4|TRBD1|TRBJ1-2
TGTGCCAGCAGCCTTGGACAGGGCACCTATGGCTACACCTTC
CASSLGQGTYGYTF
>few|TRBV12-3/TRBV12-4|NA|TRBJ2-2
TGTGCCAGCAGTCGGCAGGGGATCACCGGGGAGCTGTTTTTT
CASSRQGITGELFF
>NA|TRBV29-1|TRBD1|TRBJ1-2
TGCAGCGTTAGGACAGGGAACTATGGCTACACCTTC
CSVRTGNYGYTF
>many|TRBV7-7|NA|TRBJ2-3
TGTGCCAGCAGCCAGGACAGTATCACAGATACGCAGTATTTT
CASSQDSITDTQYF
>few|TRBV20-1|NA|TRBJ2-2
TGCAGTGCTAGAGAGGACAGGAACACCGGGGAGCTGTTTTTT
CSAREDRNTGELFF
>NA|TRBV28|NA|TRBJ1-2
TGTGCCAGCAGTCCCATTCTTTTCTTCCCGGATGGCTACACCTTC
CASSPILFFPDGYTF
>NA|TRBV19|NA|TRBJ1-6
TGTGCCAGTAGTATGAACCACCCGGCATCGGGTTCACCCCTCCACTTT
CASSMNHPASGSPLHF
>NA|TRBV5-1|NA|TRBJ2-1
TGCGCCAGCAGCTTCCCCCGCAACCAGGGCAGTCTGAGCAATGAGCAGTTCTTC
CASSFPRNQGSLSNEQFF
>many|TRBV7-6|NA|TRBJ2-1
TGTGCCAGCAGCTTAGCTGGGAGCTCCTACAATGAGCAGTTCTTC
CASSLAGSSYNEQFF
>NA|TRBV27|TRBD1|TRBJ2-4
TGTGCCAGCAGCGAACATTCCTCAGGGGGCATTCAGTACTTC
CASSEHSSGGIQYF
>few|TRBV4-3|TRBD2|TRBJ2-1
TGCGCCAGCAGCCAAGATCTAGCGGGGATTGAGCAGTTCTTC
CASSQDLAGIEQFF
>few|TRBV20-1|TRBD1|TRBJ2-3
TGCAGTGCTAGACTTACGACAGGGGCCTATGACACAGATACGCAGTATTTT
CSARLTTGAYDTDTQYF
>NA|TRBV30|NA|TRBJ2-7
TGTGCCTGGAGTGGGTTGGAAGCTGGGAAGTACTTC
CAWSGLEAGKYF
>NA|TRBV20-1|NA|TRBJ2-2
TGCAGTGCAGGAGACAGTAGGGGTACGGAGCTGTTTTTT
CSAGDSRGTELFF
>NA|TRBV14|NA|TRBJ1-5
TGTGCCAGCAGCCAAGCGGGCAGAAATCAGCCCCAGCATTTT
CASSQAGRNQPQHF
>NA|TRBV10-3|NA|TRBJ2-3
TGTGCCATCACTCACGGGGAGTTCACAGATACGCAGTATTTT
CAITHGEFTDTQYF
>NA|TRBV10-3|TRBD1|TRBJ1-2
TGTGCCATCGGCCCGACAGGGCCCGGGTACACCTTC
CAIGPTGPGYTF
>NA|TRBV28|NA|TRBJ1-2
TGTGCCAGCAGTTCCCCCGGGGACTATGGCTACACCTTC
CASSSPGDYGYTF
>NA|TRBV6-5|TRBD2|TRBJ2-2
TGTGCCAGCAGACTTACTAGCGGGGGGTGGGACGAGCTGTTTTTT
CASRLTSGGWDELFF
>few|TRBV5-1|TRBD1|TRBJ1-2
TGCGCCAGCAGCCCATATAGACAGGGAGGTATCGATGGCTACACCTTC
CASSPYRQGGIDGYTF
>few|TRBV4-1|NA|TRBJ2-3
TGCGCCAGCAAGATCCGGGACACCCCCTTCACAGATACGCAGTATTTT
CASKIRDTPFTDTQYF
>few|TRBV19|NA|TRBJ2-3
TGTGCCAGTACCAGGGCTCGCCTCCCAGATACGCAGTATTTT
CASTRARLPDTQYF
>NA|TRBV6-9|NA|TRBJ2-1
TGTGCCAGCAGTTATAAGTGGGGTGAGCAGTTCTTC
CASSYKWGEQFF
>NA|TRBV4-2|NA|TRBJ1-6
TGTGCCAGCAGCCAAGAAGCCAGTGCCTATAATTCACCCCTCCACTTT
CASSQEASAYNSPLHF
>NA|TRBV7-4|TRBD1|TRBJ1-6
TGTGCCAGGAAAGTGGGACAGGGGGTTTGGGCCTCCTATAATTCACCCCTCCACTTT
CARKVGQGVWASYNSPLHF
>many|TRBV12-3/TRBV12-4|TRBD2|TRBJ2-7
TGTGCCAGCAGTTGGACTAGCGCGTCCTACGAGCAGTACTTC
CASSWTSASYEQYF
>few|TRBV5-4|NA|TRBJ1-2
TGTGCCAGCAGCTTATCCTTCGCAGGGCAGGAGGGCTACACCTTC
CASSLSFAGQEGYTF
>few|TRBV27|TRBD1|TRBJ2-2
TGTGCCAGCAGTTTATTAGGGACAGGGGCGAACACCGGGGAGCTGTTTTTT
CASSLLGTGANTGELFF
>few|TRBV7-8|TRBD1|TRBJ2-4
TGTGCCAGCAGCTCCCCCACCTCAGACAGGGGACTAGCCAAAAACATTCAGTACTTC
CASSSPTSDRGLAKNIQYF
>NA|TRBV7-9|NA|TRBJ1-2
TGTGCCAGCAGCTTTCCGGTTGGGGAAAGCTATGGCTACACCTTC
CASSFPVGESYGYTF
>NA|TRBV4-1|TRBD2|TRBJ2-1
TGCGCCAGCAGCCCCCGGACTAGCGGGGGGGCTGGAAATGAGCAGTTCTTC
CASSPRTSGGAGNEQFF
>many|TRBV29-1|NA|TRBJ1-1
TGCAGCTTTGGTAGATGGGGTACTGAAGCTTTCTTT
CSFGRWGTEAFF
>few|TRBV20-1|NA|TRBJ2-1
TGCAGTGCTCCCGGGGAGTACTACAATGAGCAGTTCTTC
CSAPGEYYNEQFF
>few|TRBV6-2/TRBV6-3|NA|TRBJ1-5
TGTGCCAGCAGTCGGGCCCCGATTAGCAATCAGCCCCAGCATTTT
CASSRAPISNQPQHF
>NA|TRBV11-2|TRBD2|TRBJ2-3
TGTGCCAGCAGCTTAGGGCCGGGGGGGCCATCAGATACGCAGTATTTT
CASSLGPGGPSDTQYF
>NA|TRBV4-2|TRBD2|TRBJ2-7
TGTGCCAGCAGCCAAGAGTATAGCGGGGGCACCCTGAGGGAAGAGCAGTACTTC
CASSQEYSGGTLREEQYF
>NA|TRBV12-3/TRBV12-4|NA|TRBJ2-7
TGTGCCAGCAGTTTAGAGGGGGGTCACTACGAGCAGTACTTC
CASSLEGGHYEQYF
>once|TRBV12-3/TRBV12-4|NA|TRBJ2-7
TGTGCCAGCAGCTGGTGGAGGGGGACAGACTACGAGCAGTACTTC
CASSWWRGTDYEQYF
>NA|TRBV30|NA|TRBJ1-2
TGTGCCTGGACCCTGAGTGGGTCTGGCTATGGCTACACCTTC
CAWTLSGSGYGYTF
>once|TRBV12-3/TRBV12-4|NA|TRBJ2-3
TGTGCCAGCAGTTTAGCGGGGGGGCAGGTAGATACGCAGTATTTT
CASSLAGGQVDTQYF
>NA|TRBV3-1|TRBD2|TRBJ2-5
TGTGCCAGCAGCCATCCCCTAGCGGGGCTCCAAGAGACCCAGTACTTC
CASSHPLAGLQETQYF